This T cell receptor (beta chain) derives from a study of T cell responses to AZD1222 COVID-19 vaccine. General study results and limits: White British donors predominated, females outnumbered males, and clonal diversity was possibly underestimated.

The assay was immunoSEQ multiplex PCR, and TCRdb's table has in-frame clones only and misses some. This sample has 210,000 or so clones, with around 94% found just once. A word on this clone: Its cognate antigen is unknown.

Trimming took off 3 bases at V and 2 bases at J, with 11 bases between the two ends. Looked up from germline, CDR1 is DFQATT and CDR2 is SNEGSKA (reference sequence). This CDR3 contains 14 residues. The TCR originated in an adult who received the MenACWY meningococcal vaccine as a control. This chain uses TRBV20-1 with TRBJ1-5, with D unresolved. The input for sequencing was peripheral blood, taken 28 days after the second dose of the MenACWY control vaccine. CDR3 coding DNA: TGCAGTGCTAGTCGAGATTGGGGCAATCAGCCCCAGCATTTT. Amino acids: CSASRDWGNQPQHF.